This TCR beta chain was captured in a study of response to subunit inactivated influenza vaccine. Overall study results and limits: It was suggested by the authors that few new T cells are recruited by each seasonal influenza vaccination.

Germline V gene data show CDR1 as MNHEY and CDR2 as SVGEGT. CDR3 length: 18 amino acids. V shed 5 bases and J 0 bases; nucleotides not matched to a gene: 8. This clonotype was detected only a few times. As yet, its antigen is unknown. TCRdb passed the RT-PCR reads through MiXCR, listing each CDR3 protein once. This repertoire shows a few hundred thousand distinct CDR3 sequences, under 8.5% found once; its top ten account for around 14%. The genes are TRBV6-2 or TRBV6-3 and TRBJ2-4; 12 bases map to TRBD1. This TCR was recovered from a man between 45 and 75 years old who received an inactivated influenza vaccine. The specimen was PBMCs from blood, collected less than 30 months after vaccination. CDR3 protein: CASSKGQGATLAKNIQYF. DNA for the CDR3: TGTGCCAGCAGTAAGGGACAGGGGGCAACTCTAGCCAAAAACATTCAGTACTTC.